The 12 T cell receptor beta chains listed next were all sequenced from one sample in a study of shared T cell receptors in the human thymus. Only in-frame clones appear in the TCRdb table, and some are missing; sequencing was by immunoSEQ multiplex PCR. This sample carries hundreds of thousands of clones, around 87% of them seen once, and the ten largest clones take about 0.0094%. These data were also reused for a study on human thymus T cells.

The sequencing sample was made of thymocytes. The receptors here all came from a boy under two years old with a congenital heart defect.

The chain carries TRBV27 and TRBJ1-5; TRBD1 might be the D (6 bases). V lost 6 bases to trimming and J lost 7 bases, with 22 bases between them. This CDR3 comprises 16 residues. In germline, CDR1 is MNHEY, CDR2 SMNVEV (reference sequence). CDR3 loop: CASSFTPRGAGQPQHF. The CDR3 region has the DNA TGTGCCAGCAGCTTCACCCCCCGGGGGGCCGGCCAGCCCCAGCATTTT.

The CDR3 sequence: CASTQGLAGYEQYF. In nucleotides, the CDR3 is TGTGCCAGCACCCAGGGACTAGCGGGCTACGAGCAGTACTTC. The rearrangement links TRBV28 to TRBJ2-7; 12 bases map to TRBD2. Trimming at V came to 7 bases and at J to 3 bases, leaving 4 bases not matched to a gene. Germline CDR1 reads MDHEN; CDR2 reads SYDVKM. This CDR3 region has 14 residues.

This clone has a single count. In the same sample, other DNA sequences code for this CDR3. V is TRBV20-1 and J is TRBJ1-2; D gene unclear. The CDR3 totals 8 residues. The V gene's germline CDR1 is DFQATT and CDR2 SNEGSKA (reference sequence). CDR3 nucleotide sequence: TGCAGCCTCTATGGCTACACCTTC. It codes for CSLYGYTF.

The chain uses TRBV4-1 and TRBJ1-6, with TRBD1 as a possible D gene (5 bases). CDR3 size: 18 residues. V was trimmed by 0 bases and J by 4 bases, leaving 16 bases between them. Germline V CDR1 and CDR2: MGHRA, YSYEKL. This chain's CDR3 is CASSQDKRGGGYNSPLHF. Here the CDR3 DNA reads TGCGCCAGCAGCCAAGATAAACGCGGGGGGGGGTATAATTCACCCCTCCACTTT.

This chain links TRBV7-2 with TRBJ2-7; 7 nucleotides agree with TRBD2. This CDR3 has 16 residues. The V segment lost 2 bases and the J segment 0 bases; nucleotides outside the gene matches: 7. The germline gives CDR1 SGHTA, CDR2 FQGNSA. For the CDR3, the DNA is TGTGCCAGCAGCTTACGGTGGGAGCGGGGCTCCTACGAGCAGTACTTC. Protein sequence: CASSLRWERGSYEQYF.

This chain links TRBV10-2 with TRBJ2-5; no firm D call. This CDR3 contains 13 residues. Germline V CDR1 and CDR2: WSHSY, SAAADI. With 4 bases removed from V and 4 bases from J, the gap between germline ends came to 10 bases. The CDR3 is CASSVSVIETQYF. The DNA of the CDR3 is TGCGCCAGCAGTGTAAGCGTAATAGAGACCCAGTACTTC.

The genes are TRBV18 and TRBJ2-2; 9 positions match TRBD2. With V trimmed by 2 bases and J by 5 bases, 6 bases remained unmatched. The CDR3 length is 16 residues. Germline V CDR1 and CDR2: KGHSH, LQKENI. The CDR3 DNA reads as TGTGCCAGCTCACCAGGGGCTAGCGGGAAAACCGGGGAGCTGTTTTTT. Encoded protein: CASSPGASGKTGELFF.

V and J are TRBV30 and TRBJ1-2; TRBD1 agrees at 8 bases. The junction had 10 bases not matched to a gene; V was cut back by 0 bases and J by 4 bases. Germline assignment: CDR1 GTSNPN and CDR2 SVGIG (reference sequence). The CDR3 consists of 16 residues. DNA of the CDR3: TGTGCCTGGAGTGTACCCAGGGGGCGGTCAATCTATGGCTACACCTTC. Translated: CAWSVPRGRSIYGYTF. Drawing the rest from reference TRBV30 and TRBJ1-2, the complete variable domain is SQTIHQWPATLVQPVGSPLSLECTVEGTSNPNLYWYRQAAGRGLQLLFYSVGIGQISSEVPQNLSASRPQDRQFILSSKKLLLSDSGFYLCAWSVPRGRSIYGYTFGSGTRLTVV.

Details on this clone: Its ends do not fully match the called genes, so a read error is possible. Other DNA sequences in the sample encode the same CDR3. The rearrangement uses TRBV5-1 and TRBJ1-6, with unresolved D. The CDR3 is 15 amino acids. CDR1 SGHRS and CDR2 YFSETQ come from the germline V gene. CDR3 amino acids: CASSYETLYNSPLHF. The CDR3 nucleotides are TGCGCCAGCAGCTACGAGACTCTCTATAATTCCCCCCTCCACTTT. Variable domain in full (rest from reference TRBV5-1 and TRBJ1-6): KAGVTQTPRYLIKTRGQQVTLSCSPISGHRSVSWYQQTPGQGLQFLFEYFSETQRNKGNFPGRFSGRQFSNSRSEMNVSTLELGDSALYLCASSYETLYNSPLHFGNGTRLTVT.

V usage is TRBV5-1 and J usage is TRBJ2-7; D is possibly TRBD1 (6 bases). There are 15 residues in the CDR3. V was trimmed by 1 base and J by 0 bases, leaving 11 bases between them. Germline V lookup: CDR1 SGHRS, CDR2 YFSETQ. Here the CDR3 DNA reads TGCGCCAGCAGCTTGCCAGGGGAAAACTCCTACGAGCAGTACTTC. This codes for CASSLPGENSYEQYF.

This rearrangement joins TRBV4-3 to TRBJ1-4, with D tentatively TRBD1 (5 bases). This CDR3 region has 16 residues. Germline CDR1 is LGHNA and CDR2 is YSLEER. Trimming cost V 1 base and J 2 bases, with 11 bases left between them. CDR3 DNA sequence: TGCGCCAGCAGCCAAGCTCCGGGGGGGACTAATGAAAAACTGTTTTTT. Protein product: CASSQAPGGTNEKLFF.

The table lists this clone with a few counts. The CDR3 region is CASSLGAGTSGTYLQETQYF. The CDR3 nucleotides read TGTGCCAGCAGCTTAGGGGCCGGGACTAGCGGGACCTACCTCCAAGAGACCCAGTACTTC. The rearrangement joins TRBV7-8 to TRBJ2-5, with 13 bases lining up with TRBD2. The CDR3 is 20 amino acids. Germline V gene data show CDR1 as SGHVS and CDR2 as FQNEAQ. V was clipped by 1 base and J by 1 base; unmatched bases: 12.